This T cell receptor (beta chain) was captured in a study of blood T cell repertoires in COVID-19. Study-level background: Sites in the United States, Italy and Spain provided acute and convalescent COVID-19 samples. Sample material is recorded as cDNA or gDNA derived from T cells, B-cell-depleted T cells, or PBMCs.

A few counts support this clone. Authors' processing steps: Reference gene primers were amplified, and this amplification served to estimate nucleated cell counts. Data came from immunoSEQ multiplex PCR; TCRdb stores just in-frame clones and leaves some out. The V and J calls and clone size come from that table; D and trimming were worked out from the DNA. The repertoire consists of roughly 230,000 clones, with 70% to 90% occurring once and the leading ten covering about 1%. The ends were cut back, 10 bases at V and 1 base at J, with 16 bases in the middle. Germline values: CDR1 SNHLY, CDR2 FYNNEI. The CDR3 length is 14 residues.

The chain has TRBV2 and TRBJ1-2, with D unclear. Sequencing input: peripheral blood. This receptor was taken from a man aged 35 to 55 with acute or convalescent COVID-19. In nucleotides, the CDR3 is TGTGCCACCTCTCCGGTCCCCCTTAACTATGGCTACACCTTC. Translation gives CATSPVPLNYGYTF.